A selection of T cell receptor beta chains follows, all from one sample in a study of cytomegalovirus exposure and HLA in healthy donors. Here immunoSEQ multiplex PCR was the method, and the copy in TCRdb shows in-frame clones only, minus some. The sample has over 100,000 clones; the top ten hold more than 1.5%. Material: PBMCs. These receptor sequences come from a middle-aged woman in good health and CMV-seropositive. Both conserved end residues are part of each CDR3. Fields, in order: V gene, D gene, J gene, CDR3 DNA, CDR3 protein. D genes are given only for firm matches.

>TRBV6-5|TRBD2|TRBJ2-5
TGTGCCAGCAGCCTCTCCGGGACTAGCGTGACCCAGTACTTC
CASSLSGTSVTQYF
>TRBV2|NA|TRBJ1-2
TGTGCCAGCAGCGCGCAGGGCCAGATTACCTATGGCTACACCTTC
CASSAQGQITYGYTF
>TRBV7-3|NA|TRBJ2-3
TGTGCCAGCAGCTTAATAGGGGTAGACACAGATACGCAGTATTTT
CASSLIGVDTDTQYF
>TRBV4-1|NA|TRBJ2-2
TGCGCCAGCAGCCCCATTAAGATAGACTCGTTCCCCGGGGAGCTGTTTTTT
CASSPIKIDSFPGELFF
>TRBV5-4|TRBD2|TRBJ2-7
TGTGCCAGCAGCTACGGGAGCTACCGGGACTACCACATCTACGAGCAGTACTTC
CASSYGSYRDYHIYEQYF
>TRBV6-5|NA|TRBJ2-7
TGTGCCAGCAGTTGGTCTGTGGTAGGAGACTACGAGCAGTACTTC
CASSWSVVGDYEQYF
>TRBV27|TRBD2|TRBJ2-5
TGTGCCAGCAGTCCCCGGACTAGCGGCAGCCAAGAGACCCAGTACTTC
CASSPRTSGSQETQYF
>TRBV5-4|NA|TRBJ2-2
TGTGCCAGCAGCTCCGGGAATAGCTTAACCGGGGAGCTGTTTTTT
CASSSGNSLTGELFF
>TRBV28|TRBD2|TRBJ2-1
TGTGCCAGCAGTTCGGGACTAGTGAAGTTCTTC
CASSSGLVKFF
>TRBV7-3|NA|TRBJ2-7
TGTGCCAGCAGCTTAACGGGCAGGGGCCACGAGCAGTACTTC
CASSLTGRGHEQYF
>TRBV10-1|TRBD1|TRBJ2-3
TGCGCCAGCACGTACCCAACAGGGGAGTTTGGCACAGATACGCAGTATTTT
CASTYPTGEFGTDTQYF
>TRBV7-8|TRBD1|TRBJ2-1
TGTGCCAGCAGCCCAGGGACAGGGGGCGCGGCGGGTTCCTACAATGAGCAGTTCTTC
CASSPGTGGAAGSYNEQFF
>TRBV29-1|NA|TRBJ2-6
TGCAGCGTTGGACTCTCTGGGGCCAACGTCCTGACTTTC
CSVGLSGANVLTF
>TRBV19|NA|TRBJ2-1
TGTGCCACAGGGGTTGTTTATGAGCAGTTCTTC
CATGVVYEQFF
>TRBV18|TRBD1|TRBJ1-5
TGTGCCAGCTCCCCCGGGACAGGGTATAGCAATCAGCCCCAGCATTTT
CASSPGTGYSNQPQHF
>TRBV2|TRBD1|TRBJ1-2
TGTGCCAGCAGCGGTCAGGGAACAGGGGACTATGGCTACACCTTC
CASSGQGTGDYGYTF
>TRBV7-2|NA|TRBJ2-7
TGTGCCAGCAGCTTAGGTGATAGGACTTACGAGCAGTACTTC
CASSLGDRTYEQYF
>TRBV30|TRBD2|TRBJ2-1
TGTGCCTGGAGGGCCGGGACTAGCGGGAGGTCTAAATATGAGCAGTTCTTC
CAWRAGTSGRSKYEQFF
>TRBV28|NA|TRBJ1-1
TGTGCCAGCAGTTTACGGGAAGCGGGGTGGGGTACTGAAGCTTTCTTT
CASSLREAGWGTEAFF
>TRBV27|TRBD1|TRBJ1-2
TGTGCCAGCAGTTTATCGAGGACAGGGGGGTTCTATGGCTACACCTTC
CASSLSRTGGFYGYTF
>TRBV19|TRBD1|TRBJ1-1
TGTGCCAGTAGTACACAGGGGCTACTTACAATGAACACTGAAGCTTTCTTT
CASSTQGLLTMNTEAFF
>TRBV6-5|TRBD1|TRBJ1-2
TGTGCCAGCAGTTACTCGGGGGGGACAGGGCGAGGCTACACCTTC
CASSYSGGTGRGYTF
>TRBV4-1|TRBD2|TRBJ2-1
TGCGCCAGCAGCCAAGACCTCCTAGCGGGAGAGGTCGCTGAGCAGTTCTTC
CASSQDLLAGEVAEQFF
>TRBV10-3|NA|TRBJ2-7
TGTGCCATCAGTGCCCTCTATGGCGAGCAGTACTTC
CAISALYGEQYF
>TRBV2|TRBD2|TRBJ2-7
TGTGCCAGCAGTTACAGCGGGACTAGCTCCTACGAGCAGTACTTC
CASSYSGTSSYEQYF
>TRBV9|TRBD2|TRBJ2-2
TGTGCCAGCAGCACCGGACTAGCGGGAGGGCCGTCCGGGGAGCTGTTTTTT
CASSTGLAGGPSGELFF
>TRBV15|NA|TRBJ2-4
TGTGCCACCAGCAGAGATCCCGGACAATTCTTTTTGGGAGCCAAAAACATTCAGTACTTC
CATSRDPGQFFLGAKNIQYF
>TRBV9|NA|TRBJ1-1
TGTGCCAGCAGCGTAGGGGACTCAATCATGAACACTGAAGCTTTCTTT
CASSVGDSIMNTEAFF
>TRBV7-8|NA|TRBJ2-3
TGTGCCAGCAGCTCAACAGGGTTCACAGATACGCAGTATTTT
CASSSTGFTDTQYF
>TRBV5-4|TRBD1|TRBJ1-2
TGTGCCAGCAGTTTCCCGACAGGGGAGAGCTATGGCTACACCTTC
CASSFPTGESYGYTF
>TRBV5-6|TRBD1|TRBJ2-7
TGTGCCAGCAGCCCCCGTGACAGGGTCAACGAGCAGTACTTC
CASSPRDRVNEQYF
>TRBV27|TRBD1|TRBJ1-1
TGTGCCAGCACCCCGACAGGGGCAAACACTGAAGCTTTCTTT
CASTPTGANTEAFF
>TRBV9|TRBD2|TRBJ2-7
TGTGCCAGCAGCGTACTAGCGGGGGACTCCTACGAGCAGTACTTC
CASSVLAGDSYEQYF
>TRBV7-3|TRBD1|TRBJ2-7
TGTGCCAGCAGCCCGGGACAGGGGGTAGACGAGCAGTACTTC
CASSPGQGVDEQYF
>TRBV27|TRBD1|TRBJ2-2
TGTGCCAGCAGGGACAGGGTATCCACCGGGGAGCTGTTTTTT
CASRDRVSTGELFF
>TRBV5-1|NA|TRBJ2-5
TGCGCCAGCAGCCCCGGACAGCAAGAGACCCAGTACTTC
CASSPGQQETQYF
>TRBV5-1|NA|TRBJ2-1
TGCGCCAGCAGCTTGGTCTACCGCGGGATAAGGCAAACCCGCTCCTACAATGAGCAGTTCTTC
CASSLVYRGIRQTRSYNEQFF
>TRBV19|TRBD1|TRBJ1-1
TGTGCCAGTACTCAGGACAGGGTAACTGAAGCTTTCTTT
CASTQDRVTEAFF
>TRBV9|NA|TRBJ1-4
TGTGCCAGCAGCGCGACCCCAGGGTACGAAAAACTGTTTTTT
CASSATPGYEKLFF
>TRBV9|TRBD1|TRBJ1-2
TGTGCCAGCAACACAGGGGGAAACGGCTACACCTTC
CASNTGGNGYTF
>TRBV7-9|TRBD1|TRBJ2-1
TGTGCCAGCACCCCTATGTTTCGGGACAGTTACAATGAGCAGTTCTTC
CASTPMFRDSYNEQFF
>TRBV10-3|NA|TRBJ2-7
TGTGCCATCAGTGACAAGACAGGTTACTACGAGCAGTACTTC
CAISDKTGYYEQYF
>TRBV7-9|NA|TRBJ1-4
TGTGCCAGCAGCTCTTCGGGAGTAGGGAATGAAAAACTGTTTTTT
CASSSSGVGNEKLFF
>TRBV30|NA|TRBJ2-3
TGTGCCTGGAGTAAGGGGAGCACAGATACGCAGTATTTT
CAWSKGSTDTQYF
>TRBV19|TRBD1|TRBJ1-1
TGTGCCACTGAGGGACAGCCCATCGCTGAAGCTTTCTTT
CATEGQPIAEAFF
>TRBV9|NA|TRBJ2-7
TGTGCCAGCAGCGCCGGGACTGACTACGAGCAGTACTTC
CASSAGTDYEQYF
>TRBV19|NA|TRBJ1-5
TGTGCCAGTAGTTTCGGGGGAAGGAGCAATCAGCCCCAGCATTTT
CASSFGGRSNQPQHF
>TRBV4-1|NA|TRBJ2-3
TGCGCCAGCAGCCAAGAGGGGACGGCGGGAATTGGCACAGATACGCAGTATTTT
CASSQEGTAGIGTDTQYF
>TRBV2|TRBD2|TRBJ2-1
TGTGCCAGCAGTGGAGAACTAGCGGGATACAATGAGCAGTTCTTC
CASSGELAGYNEQFF
>TRBV14|NA|TRBJ2-6
TGTGCCAGCAGCCCGACAGTCTCTGGGGCCAACGTCCTGACTTTC
CASSPTVSGANVLTF
>TRBV7-3|NA|TRBJ1-4
TGTGCCAGCAGCTTAAGGGCGGGGCCACGGGAAAAACTGTTTTTT
CASSLRAGPREKLFF
>TRBV27|TRBD2|TRBJ2-3
TGTGCCAGCAGTTTAGGGGGGGGTCGCACAGATACGCAGTATTTT
CASSLGGGRTDTQYF
>TRBV5-1|TRBD2|TRBJ2-7
TGCGCCAGCAGCCAGGAACTAGCGGGGCCCTACGAGCAGTACTTC
CASSQELAGPYEQYF
>TRBV10-3|NA|TRBJ2-1
TGTGCCATCAGTGAGTCGAGCCAGGTCGATGAGCAGTTCTTC
CAISESSQVDEQFF